A single sample is the source of the 14 T cell receptor beta chains below, sequenced in a study of molecular identifiers for immune sequencing clone quantification. TCRdb analysed the PCR reads with MiXCR anew, one entry per CDR3 protein. This table holds approximately 630,000 distinct CDR3 sequences, about 25% found once. The material sequenced was naive CD8+ T cells from blood, with Jurkat cell RNA spiked in. Indicated subset: FACS-sorted CD8+CD4-CCR7+CD45RA+ naive T cells. The receptors derive from a human donor in good health. Some libraries in this study had Jurkat cell RNA spiked in.

CDR3 coding DNA: TGTGCCAGCAGTTCTTCCTTTCGGACTAGCGTCTACGAGCAGTACTTC. It specifies CASSSSFRTSVYEQYF. The chain recombines TRBV28 with TRBJ2-7; TRBD2 matches 9 bases. The V and J ends lost 4 bases and 3 bases, in that order; junction bases with no gene match: 10. Germline CDR1 is MDHEN and CDR2 is SYDVKM. The CDR3 has 16 residues.

The rearrangement links TRBV7-9 to TRBJ2-2; D uncertain. The CDR3 contains 14 residues. V was clipped by 1 base and J by 4 bases, with 7 bases between them. Germline V gene data show CDR1 as SEHNR and CDR2 as FQNEAQ (reference sequence). The DNA of the CDR3 is TGTGCCAGCAGCTTAGTTGACCGCACCGGGGAGCTGTTTTTT. It is translated as CASSLVDRTGELFF.

This clonotype was counted a few times. The rearrangement links TRBV27 to TRBJ2-7, with a possible D match to TRBD2 (6 bases). Germline-derived CDR1 and CDR2 are MNHEY and SMNVEV (reference sequence). V was cut by 6 bases and J by 3 bases, with 12 bases left in between. The CDR3 extends over 13 amino acids. The CDR3 is CASRAGGDYEQYF. CDR3 DNA sequence: TGTGCCAGCAGGGCGGGCGGGGACTACGAGCAGTACTTC.

There are a few counts of this clonotype. The V call is TRBV6-2 or TRBV6-3, the J call TRBJ1-5, with 10 nucleotides matching TRBD1. Losses at the gene ends were 6 bases for V and 0 bases for J; bases not matched to a gene: 2. The CDR3 extends over 15 amino acids. Germline CDR1 reads MNHEY; CDR2 reads SVGEGT. The CDR3 DNA sequence: TGTGCCAGCAGGGACAGGGGGAATAGCAATCAGCCCCAGCATTTT. Translating gives CASRDRGNSNQPQHF.

This clonotype came up many times. V and J are TRBV9 and TRBJ2-3, with 8 nucleotides matching TRBD1. The V segment lost 4 bases and the J segment 4 bases; nucleotides outside the gene matches: 14. Germline V gene lookup returns CDR1 SGDLS and CDR2 YYNGEE. The CDR3 extends over 17 amino acids. The CDR3 reads CASSSGTGPQEADTQYF. The CDR3 region has the DNA TGTGCCAGCAGCTCAGGGACAGGACCCCAAGAGGCAGATACGCAGTATTTT.

Ten or more counts support this clonotype. The genes are TRBV15 and TRBJ2-5, with a weak D call TRBD2 (6 bases). The CDR3 runs to 17 residues. Germline V gene lookup returns CDR1 LNHNV and CDR2 YYDKDF (reference sequence). V was clipped by 2 bases and J by 2 bases, with 18 bases between them. In DNA, the CDR3 is TGTGCCACCAGCAGACGCAAGACACGACTAGAACAAGAGACCCAGTACTTC. Protein product: CATSRRKTRLEQETQYF.

This clonotype was found a few times. V usage is TRBV30 and J usage is TRBJ2-1, with 9 bases lining up with TRBD2. The CDR3 loop spans 13 amino acids. V lost 3 bases and J lost 8; bases outside the gene matches: 5. Germline lookup yields CDR1 GTSNPN and CDR2 SVGIG (reference sequence). In DNA, the CDR3 is TGTGCCTGGAGCCAGGGACTAGCATATGAGCAGTTCTTC. Its translation: CAWSQGLAYEQFF.

Only a few counts were recorded for this clonotype. The V gene is TRBV6-1, the J gene TRBJ1-4; 7 nucleotides match TRBD1. The CDR3 is 19 residues long. Unmatched junction bases numbered 19, after V lost 6 bases and J lost 3 bases. Germline V lookup: CDR1 MNHNS, CDR2 SASEGT. DNA for the CDR3: TGTGCCAGCAGCCCCCGTACCGGGACAGCGTTGCGGGCTAATGAAAAACTGTTTTTT. This encodes CASSPRTGTALRANEKLFF.

The sample holds many counts of this clonotype. The chain has TRBV19 and TRBJ2-1; 11 bases align to TRBD1. The CDR3 has 15 amino acids. V shed 9 bases, J shed 8 bases, and the junction held 12 bases outside the gene matches. Germline CDR1 LNHDA, CDR2 SQIVND (reference sequence). CDR3: CASTGTGGPLDEQFF. The CDR3 bases are TGTGCCAGCACCGGGACAGGGGGACCCCTTGATGAGCAGTTCTTC.

Comment on this clonotype: This may be a read error, as it is one base from a much larger clone. V usage is TRBV7-9 and J usage is TRBJ2-5; maybe TRBD2 (5 bases). Germline assignment: CDR1 SEHNR and CDR2 FQNEAQ (reference sequence). Trimming cost V 5 bases and J 4 bases, with 11 bases left between them. The CDR3 runs 13 residues. The CDR3 DNA reads TGTGCCAGCAGCCAAGCGGAGATAGAGACCCAGTACTTC. Its protein product is CASSQAEIETQYF.

The rearrangement joins TRBV19 to TRBJ1-1, with a weak D call TRBD1 (5 bases). Per the germline V gene, CDR1 is LNHDA and CDR2 is SQIVND (reference sequence). The V end lost 3 bases, the J end lost 5 bases, and 10 bases lay between the germline ends. CDR3 length: 13 residues. The CDR3 here is CASSIFGGTEAFF. The CDR3 DNA is TGTGCCAGTAGTATTTTTGGGGGTACTGAAGCTTTCTTT. The entire variable domain, with the rest obtained from reference TRBV19 and TRBJ1-1, is as follows: DGGITQSPKYLFRKEGQNVTLSCEQNLNHDAMYWYRQDPGQGLRLIYYSQIVNDFQKGDIAEGYSVSREKKESFPLTVTSAQKNPTAFYLCASSIFGGTEAFFGQGTRLTVV.

For this clonotype: A much larger clone sits a single nucleotide away, making a read error possible. This sequence joins TRBV3-1 and TRBJ1-2, with TRBD1 matching over 7 bases. The CDR3 is made up of 15 amino acids. Germline CDR1 and CDR2: LGHDT and YNNKEL (reference sequence). The CDR3 DNA reads as TGTGCCAACAGCCAAGCCGGGACAGTGAACTATGGCTACACCTTC. Amino acids: CANSQAGTVNYGYTF. Together with reference TRBV3-1 and TRBJ1-2, the CDR3 gives the full variable domain: DTAVSQTPKYLVTQMGNDKSIKCEQNLGHDTMYWYKQDSKKFLKIMFSYNNKELIINETVPNRFSPKSPDKAHLNLHINSLELGDSAVYFCANSQAGTVNYGYTFGSGTRLTVV.

V usage is TRBV7-6 and J usage is TRBJ2-1, with D hard to call. Germline V gene data show CDR1 as SGHVS and CDR2 as FNYEAQ. The CDR3 consists of 16 residues. Deletions cut 5 bases from V and 0 bases from J, with 14 bases between. For the CDR3, the DNA is TGTGCCAGCAGCCCTAGGATCACGAGCTCCTACAATGAGCAGTTCTTC. Amino acids: CASSPRITSSYNEQFF.

This clonotype was counted many times. At one boundary the junction diverges from the germline segment, which might be a read error. The chain joins TRBV3-1 to TRBJ1-1; no clear D. The CDR3 consists of 11 residues. CDR1 LGHDT and CDR2 YNNKEL come from the germline V gene (reference sequence). The CDR3 spells CASSQGIVQRF. Written as DNA, the CDR3 is TGTGCCAGCAGCCAAGGGATTGTACAGCGCTTT. The full variable domain, rest sourced from reference TRBV3-1 and TRBJ1-1, is DTAVSQTPKYLVTQMGNDKSIKCEQNLGHDTMYWYKQDSKKFLKIMFSYNNKELIINETVPNRFSPKSPDKAHLNLHINSLELGDSAVYFCASSQGIVQRFGQGTRLTVV.